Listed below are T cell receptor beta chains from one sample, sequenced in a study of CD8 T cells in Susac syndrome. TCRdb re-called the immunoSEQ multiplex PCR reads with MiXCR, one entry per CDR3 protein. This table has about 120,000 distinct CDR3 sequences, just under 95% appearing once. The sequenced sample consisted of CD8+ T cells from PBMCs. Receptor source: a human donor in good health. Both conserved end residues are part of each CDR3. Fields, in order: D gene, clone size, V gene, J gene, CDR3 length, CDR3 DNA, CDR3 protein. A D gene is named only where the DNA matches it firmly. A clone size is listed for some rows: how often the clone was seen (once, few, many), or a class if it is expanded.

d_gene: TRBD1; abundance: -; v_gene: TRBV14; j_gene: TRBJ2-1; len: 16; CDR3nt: TGTGCCAGCAGCCAGAACAGGGGGCGTTGGGGAAATGAGCAGTTCTTC; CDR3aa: CASSQNRGRWGNEQFF
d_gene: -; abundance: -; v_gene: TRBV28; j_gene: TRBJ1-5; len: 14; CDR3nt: TGTGCCGTCCTTGGGGACGCTAGCAATCAGCCCCAGCATTTT; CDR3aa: CAVLGDASNQPQHF
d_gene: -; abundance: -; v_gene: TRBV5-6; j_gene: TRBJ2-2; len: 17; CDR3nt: TGTGCCAGCAGCTTGGGGGGCCTAGGGCCGAACACCGGGGAGCTGTTTTTT; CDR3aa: CASSLGGLGPNTGELFF
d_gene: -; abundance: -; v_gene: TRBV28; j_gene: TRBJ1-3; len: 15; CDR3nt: TGTGCCAGCAGTGCCGATTGGGGTTACGGAAACACCATATATTTT; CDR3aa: CASSADWGYGNTIYF
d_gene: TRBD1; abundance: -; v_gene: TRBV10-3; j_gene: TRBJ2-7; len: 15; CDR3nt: TGTGCCATCAGTCGTCCGGGACAGGCTGTCTACGAGCAGTACTTC; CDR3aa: CAISRPGQAVYEQYF
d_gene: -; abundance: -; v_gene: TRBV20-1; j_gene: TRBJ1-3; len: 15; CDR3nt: TGCAGTGCTAGGGCCGGGGCTCACTCTGGAAACACCATATATTTT; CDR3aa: CSARAGAHSGNTIYF
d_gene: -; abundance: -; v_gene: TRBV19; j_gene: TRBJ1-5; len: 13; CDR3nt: TGTGCCAGCAGGGGTGTCGGGGACCAGCCCCAGCATTTT; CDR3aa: CASRGVGDQPQHF
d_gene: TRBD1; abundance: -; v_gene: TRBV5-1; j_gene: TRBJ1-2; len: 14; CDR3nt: TGCGCCAGCAGTCGTGGGACAGAGAACTATGGCTACACCTTC; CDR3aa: CASSRGTENYGYTF
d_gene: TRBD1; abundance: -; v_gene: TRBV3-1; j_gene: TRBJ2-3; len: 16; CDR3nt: TGTGCCAGCAGCCAGTGGGACAGTCTGGACACAGATACGCAGTATTTT; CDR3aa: CASSQWDSLDTDTQYF
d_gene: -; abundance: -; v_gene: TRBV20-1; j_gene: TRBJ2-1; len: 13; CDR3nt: TGCAGTGCCAATCGACCGGGATCCAATGAGCAGTTCTTC; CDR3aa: CSANRPGSNEQFF
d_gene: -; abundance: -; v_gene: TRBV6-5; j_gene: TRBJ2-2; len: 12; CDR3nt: TGTGCCAGCAGTACCGAATCCGGGGAGCTGTTTTTT; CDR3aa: CASSTESGELFF
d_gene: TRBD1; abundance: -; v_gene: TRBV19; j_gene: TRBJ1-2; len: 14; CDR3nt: TGTGCCAGTAGTTCGACAGGGGTATCTAAGGGCTACACCTTC; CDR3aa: CASSSTGVSKGYTF
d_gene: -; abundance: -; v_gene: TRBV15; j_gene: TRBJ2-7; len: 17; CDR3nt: TGTGCCACCAGCAGAGATATCAGGGCCGAAGGATCCTACGAGCAGTACTTC; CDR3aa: CATSRDIRAEGSYEQYF
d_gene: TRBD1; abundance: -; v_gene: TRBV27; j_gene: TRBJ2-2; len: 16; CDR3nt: TGTGCCAGCAGTTTCCCCGGACAGGCCAACACCGGGGAGCTGTTTTTT; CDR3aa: CASSFPGQANTGELFF
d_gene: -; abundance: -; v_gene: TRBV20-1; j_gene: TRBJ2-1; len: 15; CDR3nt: TGCAGTGCTAGGTCCCCCCAGCGGACCTACAATGAGCAGTTCTTC; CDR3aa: CSARSPQRTYNEQFF
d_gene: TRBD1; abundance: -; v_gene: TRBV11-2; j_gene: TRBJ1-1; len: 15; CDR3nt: TGTGCCAGCAGCTTATTCGGGACAGGGGGACCTGAAGCTTTCTTT; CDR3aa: CASSLFGTGGPEAFF
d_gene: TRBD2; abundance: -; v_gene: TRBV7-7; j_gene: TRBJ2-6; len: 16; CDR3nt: TGTGCTAGCAGCCCCGACCTGGGAGGGGCTGACGACGTCCTGACTTTC; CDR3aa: CASSPDLGGADDVLTF
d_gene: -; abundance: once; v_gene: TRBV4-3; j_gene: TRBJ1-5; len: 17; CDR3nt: TGCGCCAGCAGCCAAGGGGCGACAGCGGGCAGCAATCAGCCCCAGCATTTT; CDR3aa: CASSQGATAGSNQPQHF
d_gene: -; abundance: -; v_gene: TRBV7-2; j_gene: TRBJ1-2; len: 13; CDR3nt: TGTGCCAGCAGCCCCGCGTCGGAATATGGCTACACCTTC; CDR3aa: CASSPASEYGYTF
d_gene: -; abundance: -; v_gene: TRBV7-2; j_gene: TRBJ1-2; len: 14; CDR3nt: TGTGCCAGCAGTTTTTACGGGAGGGCTGATGGCTACACCTTC; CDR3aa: CASSFYGRADGYTF
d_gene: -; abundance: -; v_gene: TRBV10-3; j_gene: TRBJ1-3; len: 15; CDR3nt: TGTGCCATCAGTGAGTCGGGGGGCCCTGGAAACACCATATATTTT; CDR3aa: CAISESGGPGNTIYF
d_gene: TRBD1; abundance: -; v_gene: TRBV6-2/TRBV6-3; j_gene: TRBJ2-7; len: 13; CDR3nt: TGTGCCAGCCGTACAGGGGGACCTGGCGAGCAGTACTTC; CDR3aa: CASRTGGPGEQYF
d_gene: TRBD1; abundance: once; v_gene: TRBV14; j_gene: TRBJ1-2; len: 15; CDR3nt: TGTGCCAGCAGCCAAGAGTTACCGGGACAGGGGGCCTACACCTTC; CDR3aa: CASSQELPGQGAYTF
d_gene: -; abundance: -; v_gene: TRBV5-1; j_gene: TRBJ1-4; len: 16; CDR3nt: TGCGCCAGCAGCTCGGGTGGACGGGGGAGTAGTGAAAAACTGTTTTTT; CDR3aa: CASSSGGRGSSEKLFF
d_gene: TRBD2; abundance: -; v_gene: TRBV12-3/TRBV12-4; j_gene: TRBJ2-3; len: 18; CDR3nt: TGTGCCAGCAGTTTAAATTTAGCGGGAGGGTTAAGCACAGATACGCAGTATTTT; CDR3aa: CASSLNLAGGLSTDTQYF
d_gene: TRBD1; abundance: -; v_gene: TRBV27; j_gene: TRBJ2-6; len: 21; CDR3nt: TGTGCCAGCAGTTTAACAGGGGAGTTCTCCGGTGTGCGCTCTGGGGCCAACGTCCTGACTTTC; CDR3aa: CASSLTGEFSGVRSGANVLTF
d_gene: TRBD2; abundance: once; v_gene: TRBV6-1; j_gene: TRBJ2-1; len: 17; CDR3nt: TGTGCCAGCATTCGGACTAGCGGGAGAGTGAGCGGCAATGAGCAGTTCTTC; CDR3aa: CASIRTSGRVSGNEQFF
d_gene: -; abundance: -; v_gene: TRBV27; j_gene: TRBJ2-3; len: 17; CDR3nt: TGTGCCAGCAGTTTCGCGGGATCGGGGGGCTCCACAGATACGCAGTATTTT; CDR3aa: CASSFAGSGGSTDTQYF
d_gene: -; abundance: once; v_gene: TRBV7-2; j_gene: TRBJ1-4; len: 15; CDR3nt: TGTGCCAGCAGCGCCGGTCAGGCGCGGCCTGAAAAACTGTTTTTT; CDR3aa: CASSAGQARPEKLFF
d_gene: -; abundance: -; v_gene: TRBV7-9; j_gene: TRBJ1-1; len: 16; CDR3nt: TGTGCCAGCAGCTTAACGGGGACACTTAGTGGCACTGAAGCTTTCTTT; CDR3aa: CASSLTGTLSGTEAFF
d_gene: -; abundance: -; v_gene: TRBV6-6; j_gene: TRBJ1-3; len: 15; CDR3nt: TGTGCCAGCAGCCTACTGGGAGGATCTGGAAACACCATATATTTT; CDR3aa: CASSLLGGSGNTIYF
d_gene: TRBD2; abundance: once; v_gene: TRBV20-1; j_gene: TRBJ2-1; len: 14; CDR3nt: TGCAGTGCTATTAGCGGGGGGGCGGTCAATGAGCAGTTCTTC; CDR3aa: CSAISGGAVNEQFF
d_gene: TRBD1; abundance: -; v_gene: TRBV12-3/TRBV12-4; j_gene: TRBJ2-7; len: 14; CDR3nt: TGTGCCAGCAGTAGAGGGACAGGCTCCTACGAGCAGTACTTC; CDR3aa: CASSRGTGSYEQYF
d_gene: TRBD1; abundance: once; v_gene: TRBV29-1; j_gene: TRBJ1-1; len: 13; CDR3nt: TGCAGCGTTGACGAGGGGGCGTTTGGTGAAGCTTTCTTT; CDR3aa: CSVDEGAFGEAFF
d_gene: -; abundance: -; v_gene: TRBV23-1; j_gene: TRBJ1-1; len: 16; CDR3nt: TGCGCCAGCAGTCACCCGGGACATCCGATGAACACTGAAGCTTTCTTT; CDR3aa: CASSHPGHPMNTEAFF
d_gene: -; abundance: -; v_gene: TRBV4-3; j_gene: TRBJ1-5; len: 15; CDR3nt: TGCGCCAGCAGCCAAGATCGGCAGGGGAGTCAGCCCCAGCATTTT; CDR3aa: CASSQDRQGSQPQHF
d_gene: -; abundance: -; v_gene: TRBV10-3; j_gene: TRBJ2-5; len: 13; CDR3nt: TGTGCCATCAGTGAGCCGACAGAAGAGACCCAGTACTTC; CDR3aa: CAISEPTEETQYF
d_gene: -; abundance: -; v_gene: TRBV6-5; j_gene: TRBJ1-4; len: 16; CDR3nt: TGTGCCAGCAGTTACTCGATCGGGGCGGGTAGTGAAAAACTGTTTTTT; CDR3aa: CASSYSIGAGSEKLFF
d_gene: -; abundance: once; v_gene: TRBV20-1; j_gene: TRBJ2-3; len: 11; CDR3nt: TGCAGCGCGGAGGCCTCAGATACGCAGTATTTT; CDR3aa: CSAEASDTQYF
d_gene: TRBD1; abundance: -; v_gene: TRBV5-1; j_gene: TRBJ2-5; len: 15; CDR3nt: TGCGCCAGCAGCCCAGGGACAGGTCGGCAAGAGACCCAGTACTTC; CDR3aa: CASSPGTGRQETQYF
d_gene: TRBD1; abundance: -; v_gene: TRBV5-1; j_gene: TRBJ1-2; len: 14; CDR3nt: TGCGCCAGCAGCAGCGAGACAGGGGCGGGTGGCTACACCTTC; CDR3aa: CASSSETGAGGYTF
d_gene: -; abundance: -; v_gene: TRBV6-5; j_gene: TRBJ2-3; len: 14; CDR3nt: TGTGCCAGCAGTTACCTGAAGGGTGTAGATACGCAGTATTTT; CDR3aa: CASSYLKGVDTQYF
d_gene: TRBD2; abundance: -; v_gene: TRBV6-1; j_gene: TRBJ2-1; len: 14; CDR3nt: TGTGCCAGCAGTGCGGGTGCGGGAGACAATGAGCAGTTCTTC; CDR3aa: CASSAGAGDNEQFF
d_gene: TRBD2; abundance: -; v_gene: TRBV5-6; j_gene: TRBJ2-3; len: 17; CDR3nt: TGTGCCAGCAGCTTGGCCAGGTCTAGCGGGGAGGGTGATACGCAGTATTTT; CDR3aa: CASSLARSSGEGDTQYF
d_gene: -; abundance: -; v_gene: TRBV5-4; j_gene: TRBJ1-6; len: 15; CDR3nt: TGTGCCAGCAGCTCCGCAGGTTTGCGGAATTCACCCCTCCACTTT; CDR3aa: CASSSAGLRNSPLHF
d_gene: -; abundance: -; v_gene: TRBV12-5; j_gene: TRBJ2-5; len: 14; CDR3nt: TGTGCTAGTGGTTTGTATACGTTCCAAGAGACCCAGTACTTC; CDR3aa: CASGLYTFQETQYF
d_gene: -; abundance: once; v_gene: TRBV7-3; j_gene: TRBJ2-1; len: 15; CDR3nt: TGTGCCAGCAGCCAAGCCGCGATCTCCTACAATGAGCAGTTCTTC; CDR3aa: CASSQAAISYNEQFF
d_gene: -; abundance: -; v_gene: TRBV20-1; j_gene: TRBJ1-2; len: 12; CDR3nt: TGCAGTGCTAGTCCGGGGTCCTATGGCTACACCTTC; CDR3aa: CSASPGSYGYTF
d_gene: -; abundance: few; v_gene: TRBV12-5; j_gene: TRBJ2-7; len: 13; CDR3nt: TGTGCTAGTACACGAGGCTTCCCCTACGAGCAGTACTTC; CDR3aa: CASTRGFPYEQYF
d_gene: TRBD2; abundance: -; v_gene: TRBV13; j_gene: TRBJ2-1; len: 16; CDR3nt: TGTGCCAGCAGCTCCAGTATTAGCGGGAGCTACCATGAGCAGTTCTTC; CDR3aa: CASSSSISGSYHEQFF
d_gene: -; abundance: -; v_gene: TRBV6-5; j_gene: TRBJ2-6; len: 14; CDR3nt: TGTGCCAGCAGTAAAAACTCTGGGGCCAACGTCCTGACTTTC; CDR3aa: CASSKNSGANVLTF
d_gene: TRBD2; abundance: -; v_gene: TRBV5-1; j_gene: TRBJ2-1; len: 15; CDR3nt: TGCGCCAGCACTCCTAGCGGGGGAACCTACAATGAGCAGTTCTTC; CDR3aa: CASTPSGGTYNEQFF
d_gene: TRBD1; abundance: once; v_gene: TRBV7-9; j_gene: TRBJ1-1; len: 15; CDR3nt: TGTGCCGTGGGACAGGGGGCTATTCGAAACACTGAAGCTTTCTTT; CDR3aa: CAVGQGAIRNTEAFF
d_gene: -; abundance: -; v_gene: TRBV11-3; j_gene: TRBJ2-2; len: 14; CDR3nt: TGTGCCAGCAGCTTAGCCTCGAACACCGGGGAGCTGTTTTTT; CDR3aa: CASSLASNTGELFF
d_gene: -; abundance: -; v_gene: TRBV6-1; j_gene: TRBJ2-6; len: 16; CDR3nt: TGTGCCAGCAGCACCCAACGGGGCTCTGGGGCCAACGTCCTGACTTTC; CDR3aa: CASSTQRGSGANVLTF
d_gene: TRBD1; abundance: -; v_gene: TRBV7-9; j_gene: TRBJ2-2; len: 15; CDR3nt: TGTGCCAGCAGCCCGAGGACAGGGCCAAACGGGGAGCTGTTTTTT; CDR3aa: CASSPRTGPNGELFF
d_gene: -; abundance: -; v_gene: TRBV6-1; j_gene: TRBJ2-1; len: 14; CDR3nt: TGTGCCAGCAGTGAAAGTCTAGCGTTCGGTGAGCAGTTCTTC; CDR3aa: CASSESLAFGEQFF
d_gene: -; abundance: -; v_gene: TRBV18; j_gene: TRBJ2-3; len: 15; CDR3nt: TGTGCCAGCTCACCCCTCCCCGAGGTTCCAGATACGCAGTATTTT; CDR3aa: CASSPLPEVPDTQYF
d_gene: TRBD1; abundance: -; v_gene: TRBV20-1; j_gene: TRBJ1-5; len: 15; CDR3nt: TGCAGTGCTCAGACAGGGGATTCTAGCAATCAGCCCCAGCATTTT; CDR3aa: CSAQTGDSSNQPQHF